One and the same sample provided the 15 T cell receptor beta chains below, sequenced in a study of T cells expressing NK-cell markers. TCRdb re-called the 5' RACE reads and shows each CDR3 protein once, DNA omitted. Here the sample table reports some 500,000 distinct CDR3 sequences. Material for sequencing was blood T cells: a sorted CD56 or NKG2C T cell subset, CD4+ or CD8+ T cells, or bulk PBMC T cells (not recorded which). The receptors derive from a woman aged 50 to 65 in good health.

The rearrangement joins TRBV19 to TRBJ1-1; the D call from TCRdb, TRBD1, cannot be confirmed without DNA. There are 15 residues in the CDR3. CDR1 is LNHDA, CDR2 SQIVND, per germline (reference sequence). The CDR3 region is CASSTRQGANTEAFF.

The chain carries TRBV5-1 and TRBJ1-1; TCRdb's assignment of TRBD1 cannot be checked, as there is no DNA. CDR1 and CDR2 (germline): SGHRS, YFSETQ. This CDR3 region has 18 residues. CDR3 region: CASSFKPGQPLIDTEAFF. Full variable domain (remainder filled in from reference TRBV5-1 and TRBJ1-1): KAGVTQTPRYLIKTRGQQVTLSCSPISGHRSVSWYQQTPGQGLQFLFEYFSETQRNKGNFPGRFSGRQFSNSRSEMNVSTLELGDSALYLCASSFKPGQPLIDTEAFFGQGTRLTVV.

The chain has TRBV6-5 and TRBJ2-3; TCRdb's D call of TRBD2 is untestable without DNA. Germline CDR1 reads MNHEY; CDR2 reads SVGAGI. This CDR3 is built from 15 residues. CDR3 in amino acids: CASSRGTNPTDTQYF.

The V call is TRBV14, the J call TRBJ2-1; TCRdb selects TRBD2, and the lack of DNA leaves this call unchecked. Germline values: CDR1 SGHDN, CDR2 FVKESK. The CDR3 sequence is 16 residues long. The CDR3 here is CASSQDHLAGHNEQFF.

CDR3 sequence: CATSDFGASGREDTQYF. The V call is TRBV24-1, the J call TRBJ2-3; without DNA, the TCRdb call of TRBD2 cannot be checked. The CDR3 loop spans 17 amino acids. Germline-derived CDR1 and CDR2 are KGHDR and SFDVKD.

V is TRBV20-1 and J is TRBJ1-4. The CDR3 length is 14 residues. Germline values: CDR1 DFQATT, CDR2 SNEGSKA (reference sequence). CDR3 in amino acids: CSARDGMAGRKLFF.

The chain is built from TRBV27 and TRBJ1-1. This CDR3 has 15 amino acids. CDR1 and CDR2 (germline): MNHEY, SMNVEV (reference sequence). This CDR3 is CASSPGLLLNTEAFF.

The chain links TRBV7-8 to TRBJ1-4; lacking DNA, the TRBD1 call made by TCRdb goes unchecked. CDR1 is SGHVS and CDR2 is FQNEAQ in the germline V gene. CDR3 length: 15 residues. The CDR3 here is CASSLVRGTGEKLFF.

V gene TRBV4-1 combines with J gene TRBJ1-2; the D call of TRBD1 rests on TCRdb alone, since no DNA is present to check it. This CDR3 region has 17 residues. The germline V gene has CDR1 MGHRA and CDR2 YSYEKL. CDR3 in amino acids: CASSQTGQGVVSGGYTF.

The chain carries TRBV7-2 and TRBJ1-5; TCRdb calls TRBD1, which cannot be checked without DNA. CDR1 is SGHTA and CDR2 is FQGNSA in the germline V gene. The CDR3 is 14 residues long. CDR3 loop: CASSLYRGNQPQHF. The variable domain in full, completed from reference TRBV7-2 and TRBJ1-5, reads GAGVSQSPSNKVTEKGKDVELRCDPISGHTALYWYRQSLGQGLEFLIYFQGNSAPDKSGLPSDRFSAERTGGSVSTLTIQRTQQEDSAVYLCASSLYRGNQPQHFGDGTRLSIL.

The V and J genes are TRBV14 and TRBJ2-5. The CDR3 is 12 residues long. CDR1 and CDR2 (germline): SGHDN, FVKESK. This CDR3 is CASSHAQETQYF.

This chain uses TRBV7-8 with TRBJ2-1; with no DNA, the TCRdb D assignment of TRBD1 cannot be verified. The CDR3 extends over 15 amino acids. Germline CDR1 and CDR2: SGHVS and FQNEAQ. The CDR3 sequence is CASSLRQEFYNEQFF.

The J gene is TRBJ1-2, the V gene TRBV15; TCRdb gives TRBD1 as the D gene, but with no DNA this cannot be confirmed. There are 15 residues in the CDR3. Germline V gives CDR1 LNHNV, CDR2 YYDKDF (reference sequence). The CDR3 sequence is CATSRRGQANYGYTF.

The CDR3 sequence is CASSPGQEVGGYTF. The rearrangement uses TRBV4-1 and TRBJ1-2; absent DNA, TCRdb's TRBD1 call cannot be checked. Germline V gives CDR1 MGHRA, CDR2 YSYEKL. The CDR3 consists of 14 residues.

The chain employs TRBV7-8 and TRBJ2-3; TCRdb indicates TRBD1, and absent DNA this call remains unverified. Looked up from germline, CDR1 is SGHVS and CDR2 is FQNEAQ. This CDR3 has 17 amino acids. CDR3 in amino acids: CASSSFPGGSSTDTQYF.